A selection of T cell receptor beta chains follows, all from one sample in a study of cytomegalovirus exposure and HLA in healthy donors. Clones were read by immunoSEQ multiplex PCR, and TCRdb kept only the in-frame ones, dropping some. The table records roughly 150,000 clones, roughly 84% of them present only once. Material for sequencing was PBMCs. The receptors come from a young man in good health and CMV-seropositive. Both conserved end residues are part of each CDR3. Fields, in order: J gene, clone size, D gene, V gene, CDR3 DNA, CDR3 protein. The D gene is left open where the match is weak. A clone size is listed for some rows: how often the clone was seen (once, few, many), or a class if it is expanded.

j_call: TRBJ2-1
clone_size: -
d_call: TRBD2
v_call: TRBV28
cdr3_nt: TGTGCCAGCAGTCGACTAGCGGGAGATAATGAGCAGTTCTTC
cdr3_aa: CASSRLAGDNEQFF

j_call: TRBJ1-4
clone_size: many
d_call: -
v_call: TRBV11-2
cdr3_nt: TGTGCCAGCAGCTTAATGCGTGAAAAACTGTTTTTT
cdr3_aa: CASSLMREKLFF

j_call: TRBJ1-1
clone_size: -
d_call: TRBD1
v_call: TRBV6-1
cdr3_nt: TGTGCCAGCAGGGACCGGGACAGGGTGAACACTGAAGCTTTCTTT
cdr3_aa: CASRDRDRVNTEAFF

j_call: TRBJ2-1
clone_size: -
d_call: TRBD2
v_call: TRBV5-1
cdr3_nt: TGCGCCAGCAGCTCCACTACCTGGGGTAGCGGGAGTGGGCCAAGCGAGCAGTTCTTC
cdr3_aa: CASSSTTWGSGSGPSEQFF

j_call: TRBJ1-1
clone_size: -
d_call: -
v_call: TRBV6-5
cdr3_nt: TGTGCCAGCAGACCATCCAGGGCCACTGAAGCTTTCTTT
cdr3_aa: CASRPSRATEAFF

j_call: TRBJ2-7
clone_size: -
d_call: TRBD1
v_call: TRBV6-1
cdr3_nt: TGTGCCACCGGGACAGGGGGTCCCCGGGAGCAGTACTTC
cdr3_aa: CATGTGGPREQYF

j_call: TRBJ2-7
clone_size: -
d_call: TRBD1
v_call: TRBV11-2
cdr3_nt: TGTGCCAGCAGAATAGGGGGCTTGAGCTCCTACGAGCAGTACTTC
cdr3_aa: CASRIGGLSSYEQYF

j_call: TRBJ1-3
clone_size: -
d_call: -
v_call: TRBV19
cdr3_nt: TGTGCCAGTTACGCAGGCTGGTCTGGAAACACCATATATTTT
cdr3_aa: CASYAGWSGNTIYF

j_call: TRBJ1-5
clone_size: -
d_call: -
v_call: TRBV30
cdr3_nt: TGTGCCTGGAGCCCCGGGACTAAGACTCAGCCCCAGCATTTT
cdr3_aa: CAWSPGTKTQPQHF

j_call: TRBJ1-1
clone_size: once
d_call: -
v_call: TRBV11-2
cdr3_nt: TGTGCCAGCAGCTCAAGGGGAGGGGCCACTGAAGCTTTCTTT
cdr3_aa: CASSSRGGATEAFF

j_call: TRBJ2-3
clone_size: -
d_call: -
v_call: TRBV30
cdr3_nt: TGTGCCTGGAGCCCCGGTCTTTTGACGCAGTATTTT
cdr3_aa: CAWSPGLLTQYF

j_call: TRBJ1-6
clone_size: -
d_call: -
v_call: TRBV7-9
cdr3_nt: TGTGCCAGCAGCCTTCGGACAGACTCACCCCTCCACTTT
cdr3_aa: CASSLRTDSPLHF

j_call: TRBJ1-3
clone_size: -
d_call: -
v_call: TRBV28
cdr3_nt: TGTGCCAGCAGCTCCACCACCCCGAGCATATATTTT
cdr3_aa: CASSSTTPSIYF

j_call: TRBJ2-3
clone_size: -
d_call: -
v_call: TRBV1
cdr3_nt: TGCACCAGCAGCTCTAGGGGGCGGGGACTGGTGGAGTATTTT
cdr3_aa: CTSSSRGRGLVEYF

j_call: TRBJ2-3
clone_size: -
d_call: TRBD2
v_call: TRBV7-9
cdr3_nt: TGTGCCAGCAGCTTAAAGTTGAGCGGGAGGGCAGATACGCAGTATTTT
cdr3_aa: CASSLKLSGRADTQYF

j_call: TRBJ1-2
clone_size: many
d_call: -
v_call: TRBV12-1
cdr3_nt: TGTGCCAGCAGCGCACAGGGAAGCCTCTATGGCTACACCTTC
cdr3_aa: CASSAQGSLYGYTF

j_call: TRBJ1-5
clone_size: few
d_call: -
v_call: TRBV2
cdr3_nt: TGTGCCAGCAGCGGACTGAGCAATCAGCCCCAGCATTTT
cdr3_aa: CASSGLSNQPQHF

j_call: TRBJ2-3
clone_size: -
d_call: TRBD1
v_call: TRBV5-3
cdr3_nt: TGTGCCAGACCTGAACCGGGACAGGGAAAGAGTACGCAGTATTTT
cdr3_aa: CARPEPGQGKSTQYF

j_call: TRBJ1-6
clone_size: -
d_call: -
v_call: TRBV2
cdr3_nt: TGTGCCAGCAGTGAAGCGCTTCGGGGGAACTCACCCCTCCACTTT
cdr3_aa: CASSEALRGNSPLHF

j_call: TRBJ2-3
clone_size: few
d_call: -
v_call: TRBV9
cdr3_nt: TGTGCCAGCAGCGTAGCGTGGGGGGCAGATACGCAGTATTTT
cdr3_aa: CASSVAWGADTQYF

j_call: TRBJ1-4
clone_size: -
d_call: TRBD1
v_call: TRBV29-1
cdr3_nt: TGCAGCGTTATTGAACAGGGGGCGGCTAATGAAAAACTGTTTTTT
cdr3_aa: CSVIEQGAANEKLFF

j_call: TRBJ1-1
clone_size: -
d_call: -
v_call: TRBV5-1
cdr3_nt: TGCGCCAGCAGCACACTTACAGGGACTGAAGCTTTCTTT
cdr3_aa: CASSTLTGTEAFF

j_call: TRBJ2-2
clone_size: -
d_call: TRBD2
v_call: TRBV7-3
cdr3_nt: TGTGCCAGCAGCTCCATTAGCGGGAGCGGGTACACCGGGGAGCTGTTTTTT
cdr3_aa: CASSSISGSGYTGELFF

j_call: TRBJ2-3
clone_size: -
d_call: -
v_call: TRBV28
cdr3_nt: TGTGCCAGCAGTCGTGGAGGGGCAGATACGCAGTATTTT
cdr3_aa: CASSRGGADTQYF

j_call: TRBJ1-5
clone_size: -
d_call: -
v_call: TRBV7-2
cdr3_nt: TGTGCCAGCAGCGAGCCTCATCAGCCCCAGCATTTT
cdr3_aa: CASSEPHQPQHF

j_call: TRBJ2-7
clone_size: -
d_call: TRBD1
v_call: TRBV6-6
cdr3_nt: TGTGCCAGCAGTCCCTCCCGACAGGGGGCCGAGCAGTACTTC
cdr3_aa: CASSPSRQGAEQYF

j_call: TRBJ2-7
clone_size: -
d_call: -
v_call: TRBV18
cdr3_nt: TGTGCCAGCTCCCCGGACAGATACGAGCAGTACTTC
cdr3_aa: CASSPDRYEQYF

j_call: TRBJ2-3
clone_size: -
d_call: TRBD2
v_call: TRBV27
cdr3_nt: TGTGCCAGCAGTTTAGCGGGGGGTAGGGATACGCAGTATTTT
cdr3_aa: CASSLAGGRDTQYF

j_call: TRBJ2-7
clone_size: -
d_call: TRBD2
v_call: TRBV7-2
cdr3_nt: TGTGCCAGCAGCTTAAAACTAGCGGGACCTTACGAGCAGTACTTC
cdr3_aa: CASSLKLAGPYEQYF

j_call: TRBJ2-1
clone_size: -
d_call: TRBD2
v_call: TRBV27
cdr3_nt: TGTGCCAGCAGTTTAGCGGGAGGATACTACAATGAGCAGTTCTTC
cdr3_aa: CASSLAGGYYNEQFF

j_call: TRBJ1-2
clone_size: -
d_call: -
v_call: TRBV7-2
cdr3_nt: TGTGCCAGCTCGGTGGGAGGAGGCTATGGCTACACCTTC
cdr3_aa: CASSVGGGYGYTF

j_call: TRBJ2-1
clone_size: -
d_call: TRBD1
v_call: TRBV29-1
cdr3_nt: TGCAGCGTTGCGGGACAGGGTTACAATGAGCAGTTCTTC
cdr3_aa: CSVAGQGYNEQFF

j_call: TRBJ2-5
clone_size: -
d_call: -
v_call: TRBV28
cdr3_nt: TGTGCCAGCAGCCGTGAGGGACTCCCCCAGGTCCAGTACTTC
cdr3_aa: CASSREGLPQVQYF

j_call: TRBJ2-7
clone_size: -
d_call: -
v_call: TRBV29-1
cdr3_nt: TGCAGCGTTGGAAGCGGTGAGCAGTACTTC
cdr3_aa: CSVGSGEQYF

j_call: TRBJ2-1
clone_size: -
d_call: -
v_call: TRBV5-4
cdr3_nt: TGTGCCAGCAGCTTAGAACTGGACAATGAGCAGTTCTTC
cdr3_aa: CASSLELDNEQFF

j_call: TRBJ2-5
clone_size: -
d_call: TRBD2
v_call: TRBV23-1
cdr3_nt: TGCGCCAGCAGTCTGGCGGGGGGGGGTGAGACCCAGTACTTC
cdr3_aa: CASSLAGGGETQYF

j_call: TRBJ1-1
clone_size: -
d_call: TRBD1
v_call: TRBV10-2
cdr3_nt: TGCGCCAGCAGGACAGGGGGGACTGAAGCTTTCTTT
cdr3_aa: CASRTGGTEAFF

j_call: TRBJ1-1
clone_size: -
d_call: TRBD1
v_call: TRBV6-6
cdr3_nt: TGTGCCAGCAGTTACTCCGACAGGGGGAACACTGAAGCTTTCTTT
cdr3_aa: CASSYSDRGNTEAFF

j_call: TRBJ1-2
clone_size: -
d_call: -
v_call: TRBV30
cdr3_nt: TGTGCCTGGAGTTACAGGGTGCAGGGCGGCTACACCTTC
cdr3_aa: CAWSYRVQGGYTF

j_call: TRBJ2-7
clone_size: -
d_call: TRBD2
v_call: TRBV29-1
cdr3_nt: TGCAGCGTTGGGGCTAGCGGGGCCTACGAGCAGTACTTC
cdr3_aa: CSVGASGAYEQYF

j_call: TRBJ2-7
clone_size: many
d_call: TRBD1
v_call: TRBV18
cdr3_nt: TGTGCCAGCTCATCCGACAGGGTGCAGCAGTACTTC
cdr3_aa: CASSSDRVQQYF

j_call: TRBJ1-1
clone_size: -
d_call: -
v_call: TRBV7-9
cdr3_nt: TGTGCCTGCTCAAGCGGGTTGAACACTGAAGCTTTCTTT
cdr3_aa: CACSSGLNTEAFF

j_call: TRBJ2-7
clone_size: -
d_call: -
v_call: TRBV9
cdr3_nt: TGTGCCAGCAGCCCCGATAGTAGTAGCTCCTACGAGCAGTACTTC
cdr3_aa: CASSPDSSSSYEQYF

j_call: TRBJ2-3
clone_size: -
d_call: TRBD1
v_call: TRBV7-6
cdr3_nt: TGTGCCAGCAGCTTCCCAGACCTTACAGGGGGGCGCTGGGGCACAGATACGCAGTATTTT
cdr3_aa: CASSFPDLTGGRWGTDTQYF

j_call: TRBJ2-5
clone_size: -
d_call: -
v_call: TRBV6-4
cdr3_nt: TGTGCCAGCAGTCCCGACTACGGAGAGACCCAGTACTTC
cdr3_aa: CASSPDYGETQYF

j_call: TRBJ2-7
clone_size: -
d_call: TRBD2
v_call: TRBV27
cdr3_nt: TGTGCCAGCACGGGAACTAGCGGGAGCGAGCAGTACTTC
cdr3_aa: CASTGTSGSEQYF

j_call: TRBJ1-1
clone_size: -
d_call: TRBD1
v_call: TRBV10-2
cdr3_nt: TGCGCCAGCAGAAGATCCGGGACAGGGACGTTCAACACTGAAGCTTTCTTT
cdr3_aa: CASRRSGTGTFNTEAFF

j_call: TRBJ2-2
clone_size: -
d_call: TRBD1
v_call: TRBV9
cdr3_nt: TGTGCCAGCAGCGTGAAGACAGGGGGCCCCGGGGAGCTGTTTTTT
cdr3_aa: CASSVKTGGPGELFF

j_call: TRBJ1-5
clone_size: -
d_call: -
v_call: TRBV6-1
cdr3_nt: TGTGCCAGCAGTGAAGCTAGTCTCGGAGGCAATCAGCCCCAGCATTTT
cdr3_aa: CASSEASLGGNQPQHF

j_call: TRBJ2-7
clone_size: -
d_call: -
v_call: TRBV6-5
cdr3_nt: TGTGCCAGCAGTTACAGACCAGAAGGGGCCTACGAGCAGTACTTC
cdr3_aa: CASSYRPEGAYEQYF

j_call: TRBJ2-1
clone_size: -
d_call: TRBD1
v_call: TRBV5-1
cdr3_nt: TGCGCCAGCAGCCCCGGGACAGACTACAATGAGCAGTTCTTC
cdr3_aa: CASSPGTDYNEQFF

j_call: TRBJ2-7
clone_size: -
d_call: -
v_call: TRBV5-1
cdr3_nt: TGCGCCAGCAGCTTGAGAGGGAGGGGGACTTACCCTTACGAGCAGTACTTC
cdr3_aa: CASSLRGRGTYPYEQYF

j_call: TRBJ2-1
clone_size: -
d_call: TRBD1
v_call: TRBV5-6
cdr3_nt: TGTGCCAGCAGCATGGACAGGGTCGCGTTCTTC
cdr3_aa: CASSMDRVAFF

j_call: TRBJ2-7
clone_size: once
d_call: TRBD1
v_call: TRBV5-1
cdr3_nt: TGCGCCAGCAGCTCGGGACAGGGGTTCGAGCAGTACTTC
cdr3_aa: CASSSGQGFEQYF

j_call: TRBJ2-7
clone_size: -
d_call: TRBD1
v_call: TRBV4-2
cdr3_nt: TGTGCCAGCAGCCAAATCGAGACAGGGGGTTCTTACGAGCAGTACTTC
cdr3_aa: CASSQIETGGSYEQYF

j_call: TRBJ2-5
clone_size: -
d_call: -
v_call: TRBV7-3
cdr3_nt: TGTGCCAGCAGCCACGCTGCGGGTAACCAAGAGACCCAGTACTTC
cdr3_aa: CASSHAAGNQETQYF

j_call: TRBJ1-5
clone_size: -
d_call: TRBD1
v_call: TRBV10-3
cdr3_nt: TGTGCCATCAGCTCCGACAGGGTAAATCAGCCCCAGCATTTT
cdr3_aa: CAISSDRVNQPQHF

j_call: TRBJ2-1
clone_size: -
d_call: TRBD2
v_call: TRBV10-3
cdr3_nt: TGTGCCATCAGTGAGGATGCGGGCGGGGGGGATGAGCAGTTCTTC
cdr3_aa: CAISEDAGGGDEQFF

j_call: TRBJ2-7
clone_size: -
d_call: -
v_call: TRBV30
cdr3_nt: TGTGCCTGGAGTACAGGGAGTCTCGAGCAGTACTTC
cdr3_aa: CAWSTGSLEQYF